The T cell receptor beta chain described here comes from a study of spatial heterogeneity in lung cancer. TCRdb re-derived calls from the 5' RACE reads in MiXCR, one entry per CDR3 protein. Of about 44,000 distinct CDR3 sequences in the sample, approximately 15% were seen once. V was cut by 6 bases and J by 2 bases, with 14 bases left in between. In germline, CDR1 is MNHEY, CDR2 SMNVEV (reference sequence). The CDR3 totals 15 residues. Time point in this sample: sample taken at primary tumor resection. The sequenced material consisted of unsorted whole RNA from tumor, nontumor lung or frozen PBMC. V usage is TRBV27 and J usage is TRBJ1-3; D remains unclear. The sequencing used PBMCs, collected at surgery. This clonotype was sampled from a male donor with early-stage non-small cell lung cancer. CDR3: CASSIIGEAGNTIYF. CDR3 sequence (DNA): TGTGCCAGCAGCATTATAGGAGAGGCTGGAAACACCATATATTTT.